This TCR beta chain was retrieved from a study of T cells in Graves' hyperthyroidism and ophthalmopathy. This clonotype turned up a few times. The CDR3 extends over 14 amino acids. The germline V gene encodes CDR1 SGHTA and CDR2 FQGNSA. V was clipped by 6 bases and J by 0 bases, with 6 bases between them. RNA transcripts served as the template for amplifying TCR beta CDR3 regions. In the first-round RT-PCR of the TCR CDR3, the HTBI primer set was used. TCRdb redid the calling of the multiplex PCR reads with MiXCR, one entry per CDR3 protein. The table has roughly 350,000 distinct CDR3 sequences, approximately 15% seen once; the top ten hold approximately 25%.

The sequenced sample was blood. The chain is built from TRBV7-2 and TRBJ2-6; the D gene is possibly TRBD1 (5 bases). This sequence originates from a woman aged 25 to 45 with Graves' hyperthyroidism. The chain's CDR3 is CASRDNSGANVLTF. As DNA, the CDR3 is TGTGCCAGCAGGGACAACTCTGGGGCCAACGTCCTGACTTTC.